This TCR beta chain stems from a study of Tregs in tolerant kidney transplant recipients. Points from the study as a whole: The small number of patients limits these findings pending further validation. The most relevant donor-specific Treg TCRbeta repertoire apparently came from expansion with activated donor B cells.

The V gene end was trimmed by 2 bases and the J gene end by 1 base; junction bases not matched to a gene: 3. This CDR3 has 15 amino acids. Per the germline V gene, CDR1 is SGHDN and CDR2 is FVKESK. CD4+CD25+CD127- Tregs, CD4+CD25- non-Tregs, CD4 and CD8 cells were sorted. As for this clone: Its antigen is unknown.

The method was immunoSEQ multiplex PCR; TCRdb's version includes in-frame clones alone and lacks a portion of them. The table has 200,000 to 300,000 clones, 80% to 85% seen once; the top ten hold about 0.68%. This receptor was identified in a human donor in good health. The material sequenced was CD4+ T cells from blood. The V gene is TRBV14, the J gene TRBJ2-5, with 8 bases that match TRBD2. The CDR3 region has the DNA TGTGCCAGCAGCCAACAGACTAGCGCCCAAGAGACCCAGTACTTC. Protein sequence: CASSQQTSAQETQYF.